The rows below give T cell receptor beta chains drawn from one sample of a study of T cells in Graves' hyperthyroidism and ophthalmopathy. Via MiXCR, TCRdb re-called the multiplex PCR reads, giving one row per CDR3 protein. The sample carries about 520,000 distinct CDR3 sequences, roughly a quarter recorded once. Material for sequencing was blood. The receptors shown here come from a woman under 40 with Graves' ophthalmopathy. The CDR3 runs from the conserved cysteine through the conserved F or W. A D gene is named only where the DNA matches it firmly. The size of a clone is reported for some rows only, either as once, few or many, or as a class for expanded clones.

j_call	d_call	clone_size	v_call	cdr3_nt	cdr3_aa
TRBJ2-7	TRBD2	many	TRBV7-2	TGTGCCAGCAGCTCGTCTAGCGGCTACGAGCAGTACTTC	CASSSSSGYEQYF
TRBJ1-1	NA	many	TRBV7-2	TGTGCCAGCAGCTCTGATGTTGGGTGGGCGACTGAAGCTTTCTTT	CASSSDVGWATEAFF
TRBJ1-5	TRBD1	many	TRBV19	TGTGCCAGTAGTATAACAGGGGATAGCAATCAGCCCCAGCATTTT	CASSITGDSNQPQHF
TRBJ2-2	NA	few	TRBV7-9	TGTGCCAGCAGCCTCCTACTTAAGGAGGAGCTGTTTTTT	CASSLLLKEELFF
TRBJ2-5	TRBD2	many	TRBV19	TGTGCCAGAGGTCTAGCGGGGGGGCCGGGGGAGACCCAGTACTTC	CARGLAGGPGETQYF
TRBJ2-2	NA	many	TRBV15	TGTGCCACCAGCAGAGGACTAGTCGGGTCCGGGGAGCTGTTTTTT	CATSRGLVGSGELFF
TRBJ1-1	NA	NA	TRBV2	TGTGCCAGCAGTCGGGGCAGGGGCAAGAACACTGAAGCTTTCTTT	CASSRGRGKNTEAFF
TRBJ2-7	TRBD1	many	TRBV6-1	TGTGCCAGCAGCATCACAGGGGCGGCCTACGAGCAGTACTTC	CASSITGAAYEQYF
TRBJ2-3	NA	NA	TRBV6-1	TGTGCCAGCAGTGAAATAACCCGGGATACGCAGTATTTT	CASSEITRDTQYF
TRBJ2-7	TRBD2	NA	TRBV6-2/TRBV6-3	TGTGCCAGCAGTTACTCGGAGTCGCTTAGCGGGATTTCCTACGAGCAGTACTTC	CASSYSESLSGISYEQYF
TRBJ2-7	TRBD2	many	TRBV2	TGTGCCAGCAGTGTTCCAGCGGGGGGGCGGTACGAGCAGTACTTC	CASSVPAGGRYEQYF
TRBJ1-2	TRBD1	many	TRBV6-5	TGTGCCAGCAGTTATGCCACAGGGGTACCTAACTATGGCTACACCTTC	CASSYATGVPNYGYTF
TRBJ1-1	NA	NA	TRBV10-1	TGCGCCAGCAGCCTGGGTTGGCCCCTGGGAGCTTTCTTT	CASSLGWPLGAFF
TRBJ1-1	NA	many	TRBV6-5	TGTGCCAGCAGTTCGGTCACGTCCGGAGCTTTCTTT	CASSSVTSGAFF
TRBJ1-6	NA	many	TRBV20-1	TGCAGTGCTAGAGAGGGTGGGTCAGGGTATTCCCTCCACTTT	CSAREGGSGYSLHF
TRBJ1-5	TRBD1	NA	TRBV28	TGTGCCAGCAGTCTCCAGGGGGCCAACAATCAGCCCCAGCATTTT	CASSLQGANNQPQHF
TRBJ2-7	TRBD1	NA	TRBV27	TGTGCCAGCAGTGCCTACCCAGGGACAGAATCATACGAGCAGTACTTC	CASSAYPGTESYEQYF
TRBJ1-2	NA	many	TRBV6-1	TGTGCCAGCAGTGAAGCGCCAACCTTTGGCTATGGCTACACCTTC	CASSEAPTFGYGYTF
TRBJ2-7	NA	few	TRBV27	TGTGCCAGCAGTTTATTCAGGGAGCTTGTGCGCTACGAGCAGTACTTC	CASSLFRELVRYEQYF
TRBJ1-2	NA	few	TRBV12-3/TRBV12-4	TGTGCCAGCAGTTTAGATCGGACCGGCTACACCTTC	CASSLDRTGYTF
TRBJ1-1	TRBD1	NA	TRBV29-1	TGCAGCGCCGACAGGGCCGGGGGGGGTGAAGCTTTCTTT	CSADRAGGGEAFF
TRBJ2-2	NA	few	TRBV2	TGTGCCAGCAGTATAATAGGGAACACCGGGGAGCTGTTTTTT	CASSIIGNTGELFF
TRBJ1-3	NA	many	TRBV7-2	TGTGCCAGCAGCTTTCCAGATTACGGAAACACCATATATTTT	CASSFPDYGNTIYF
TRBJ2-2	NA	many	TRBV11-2	TGTGCCAGCAGGCCTCACTCTGGAGCCAACACCGGGGAGCTGTTTTTT	CASRPHSGANTGELFF
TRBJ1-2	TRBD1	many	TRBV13	TGTGCCAGCACCTCCTCAGGGGGAGACCATGGCTACACCTTC	CASTSSGGDHGYTF
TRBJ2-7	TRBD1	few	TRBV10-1	TGCGCCAGCAGTGAGACGACAGGGGGCGCGGGCGAGCAGTACTTC	CASSETTGGAGEQYF
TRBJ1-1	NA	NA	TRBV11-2	TGTGCCAGCAGCTTTGGGTATGAAGCTTTCTTT	CASSFGYEAFF
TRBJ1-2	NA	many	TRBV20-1	TGCAGTGCTAGAGATCAGGAGGGACCCCCTGGCGGGGGCTACACCTTC	CSARDQEGPPGGGYTF
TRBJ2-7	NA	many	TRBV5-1	TGCGCCAGCAGCGACCGGGACCGAGGCTACGAGCAGTACTTC	CASSDRDRGYEQYF
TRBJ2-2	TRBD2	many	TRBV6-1	TGTGCCAGCAGCTCCGGACTAGCGGGGAACACCGGGGAGCTGTTTTTT	CASSSGLAGNTGELFF
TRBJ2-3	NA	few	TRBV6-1	TGTGCCAGCAGTGGAGGACTAACTAACACAGATACGCAGTATTTT	CASSGGLTNTDTQYF
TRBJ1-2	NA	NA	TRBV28	TGTGCCAGCAGGCGGGGTGGCTACACCTTC	CASRRGGYTF
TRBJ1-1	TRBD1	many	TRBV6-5	TGTGCCAGCAGTTACTCGACAGGGGGCACTGAAGCTTTCTTT	CASSYSTGGTEAFF
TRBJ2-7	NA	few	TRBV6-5	TGTGCCAGCAGTTACTCGCTGGACCCGAGGTACGAGCAGTACTTC	CASSYSLDPRYEQYF
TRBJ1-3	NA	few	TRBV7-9	TGTGCCAGCAGCCCGCGGGGGCAGATTGGAAACACCATATATTTT	CASSPRGQIGNTIYF
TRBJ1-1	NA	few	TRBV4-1	TGCGCCAGCAGCCAGCCCGCGGACCCGGAAGCTTTCTTT	CASSQPADPEAFF
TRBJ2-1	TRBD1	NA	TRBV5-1	TGCGCCAGCAGCGGGACAGGGGAGTCCTACAATGAGCAGTTCTTC	CASSGTGESYNEQFF